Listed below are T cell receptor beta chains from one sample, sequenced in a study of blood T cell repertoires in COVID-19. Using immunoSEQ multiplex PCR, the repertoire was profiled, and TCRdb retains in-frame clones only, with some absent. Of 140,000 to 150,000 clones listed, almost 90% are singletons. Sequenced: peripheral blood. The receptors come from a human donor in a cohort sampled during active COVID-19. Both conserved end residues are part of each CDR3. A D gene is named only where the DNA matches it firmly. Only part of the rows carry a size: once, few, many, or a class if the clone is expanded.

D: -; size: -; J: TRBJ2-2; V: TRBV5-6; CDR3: CASSQGNGELFF; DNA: TGTGCCAGCAGCCAGGGGAACGGGGAGCTGTTTTTT
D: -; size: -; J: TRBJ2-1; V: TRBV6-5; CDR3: CASSLRDIREQFF; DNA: TGTGCCAGCAGCCTCCGGGACATCCGTGAGCAGTTCTTC
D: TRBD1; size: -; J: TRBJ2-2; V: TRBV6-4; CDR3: CASSATGFTGELFF; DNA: TGTGCCAGCAGCGCGACAGGGTTCACCGGGGAGCTGTTTTTT
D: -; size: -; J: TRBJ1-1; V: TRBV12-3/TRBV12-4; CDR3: CASSLGPDTEAFF; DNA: TGTGCCAGCAGTTTGGGGCCTGACACTGAAGCTTTCTTT
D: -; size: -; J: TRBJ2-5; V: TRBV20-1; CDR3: CSGQDQETQYF; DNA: TGCAGTGGACAAGACCAAGAGACCCAGTACTTC
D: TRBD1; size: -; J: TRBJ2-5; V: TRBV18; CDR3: CASSPDRAAETQYF; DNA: TGTGCCAGCTCGCCTGACAGGGCCGCGGAGACCCAGTACTTC
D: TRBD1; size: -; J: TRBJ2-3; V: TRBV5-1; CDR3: CASSLVPGGTQYF; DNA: TGCGCCAGCAGCTTGGTGCCAGGGGGTACGCAGTATTTT
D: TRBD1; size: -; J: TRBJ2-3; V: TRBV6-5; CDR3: CASSLDRVSTDTQYF; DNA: TGTGCCAGCAGCCTAGACAGGGTTAGCACAGATACGCAGTATTTT
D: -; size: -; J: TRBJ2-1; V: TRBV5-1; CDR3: CASSLQGLNEQFF; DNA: TGCGCCAGCAGCTTGCAGGGTCTTAATGAGCAGTTCTTC
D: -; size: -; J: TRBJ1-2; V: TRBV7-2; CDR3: CASSLVAEGYGYTF; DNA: TGTGCCAGCAGCTTAGTGGCTGAGGGCTATGGCTACACCTTC
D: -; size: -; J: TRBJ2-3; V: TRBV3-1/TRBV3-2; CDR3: CASSPNTDTQYF; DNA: TGTGCCAGCAGCCCCAACACAGATACGCAGTATTTT
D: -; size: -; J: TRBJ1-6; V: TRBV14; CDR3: CASSLRGGSPLHF; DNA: TGTGCCAGCAGCCTCCGGGGGGGATCACCCCTCCACTTT
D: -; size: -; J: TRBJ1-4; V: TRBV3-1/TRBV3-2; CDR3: CASSQDLQVIEKLFF; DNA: TGTGCCAGCAGCCAAGATCTCCAGGTCATTGAAAAACTGTTTTTT
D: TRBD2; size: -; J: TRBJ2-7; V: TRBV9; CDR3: CASSRAGAYEQYF; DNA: TGTGCCAGCAGCAGAGCGGGAGCATACGAGCAGTACTTC
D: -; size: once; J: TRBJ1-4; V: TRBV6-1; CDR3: CASSELGRATNEKLFF; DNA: TGTGCCAGCAGTGAATTGGGGAGGGCAACTAATGAAAAACTGTTTTTT
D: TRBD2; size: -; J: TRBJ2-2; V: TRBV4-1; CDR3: CASSQRGGASGTNTGELFF; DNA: TGCGCCAGCAGCCAAAGAGGGGGAGCTAGCGGGACTAACACCGGGGAGCTGTTTTTT
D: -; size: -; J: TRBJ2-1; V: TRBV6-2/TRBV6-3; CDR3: CASSTGVEQFF; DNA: TGTGCCAGCAGCACGGGGGTTGAGCAGTTCTTC
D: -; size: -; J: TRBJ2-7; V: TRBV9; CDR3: CASSATSRDEQYF; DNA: TGTGCCAGCAGCGCCACTTCCAGGGACGAGCAGTACTTC
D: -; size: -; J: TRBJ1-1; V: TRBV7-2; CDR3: CASRQGQQNTEAFF; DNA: TGTGCCAGCAGACAAGGACAGCAGAACACTGAAGCTTTCTTT
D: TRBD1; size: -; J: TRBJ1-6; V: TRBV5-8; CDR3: CASSLTGGNSPLHF; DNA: TGTGCCAGCAGCTTGACAGGGGGCAATTCACCCCTCCACTTT
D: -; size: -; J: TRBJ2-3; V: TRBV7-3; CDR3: CASSARRGDTQYF; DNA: TGTGCCAGCAGCGCACGACGGGGAGATACGCAGTATTTT
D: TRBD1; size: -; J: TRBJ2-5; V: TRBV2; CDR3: CASSVSTGLKKETQYF; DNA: TGTGCCAGCAGTGTATCGACAGGGCTTAAAAAAGAGACCCAGTACTTC
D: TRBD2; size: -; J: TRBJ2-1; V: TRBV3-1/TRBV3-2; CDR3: CASSPGGSSYNEQFF; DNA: TGTGCCAGCAGCCCCGGGGGGAGCTCCTACAATGAGCAGTTCTTC
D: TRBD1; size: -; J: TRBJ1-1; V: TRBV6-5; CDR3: CASSLDRDTEAFF; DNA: TGTGCCAGCAGCCTGGACAGGGATACTGAAGCTTTCTTT
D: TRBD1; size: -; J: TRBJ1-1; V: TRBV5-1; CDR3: CASRTQGAAPEAFF; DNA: TGCGCCAGCCGTACACAGGGGGCGGCACCTGAAGCTTTCTTT
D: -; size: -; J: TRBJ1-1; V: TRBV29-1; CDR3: CSGGGGDEAFF; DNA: TGCAGCGGCGGGGGGGGAGATGAAGCTTTCTTT
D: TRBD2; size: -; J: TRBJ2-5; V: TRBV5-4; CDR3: CASSLGLAERETQYF; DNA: TGTGCCAGCAGCTTGGGACTAGCGGAACGAGAGACCCAGTACTTC
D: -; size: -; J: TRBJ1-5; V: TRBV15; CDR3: CATSRGGMGGSQPQHF; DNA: TGTGCCACCAGCAGAGGCGGAATGGGGGGAAGTCAGCCCCAGCATTTT
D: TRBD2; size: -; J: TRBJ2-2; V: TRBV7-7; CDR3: CASSLRRSGVNTGELFF; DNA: TGTGCTAGCAGCCTAAGGCGTAGCGGGGTGAACACCGGGGAGCTGTTTTTT
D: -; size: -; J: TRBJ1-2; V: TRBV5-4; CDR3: CASSSGGFYGYTF; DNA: TGTGCCAGCAGCTCTGGCGGATTCTATGGCTACACCTTC
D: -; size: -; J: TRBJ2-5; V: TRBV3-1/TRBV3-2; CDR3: CASSQAMGDQETQYF; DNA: TGTGCCAGCAGCCAAGCCATGGGAGACCAAGAGACCCAGTACTTC
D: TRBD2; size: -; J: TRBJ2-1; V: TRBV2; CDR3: CASSLSGRNYNEQFF; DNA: TGTGCCAGCAGTCTTAGCGGGAGGAACTACAATGAGCAGTTCTTC
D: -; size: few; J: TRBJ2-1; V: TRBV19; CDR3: CASSISRGYNEQFF; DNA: TGTGCCAGTAGTATATCTAGGGGATACAATGAGCAGTTCTTC
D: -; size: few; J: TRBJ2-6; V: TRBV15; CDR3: CATSRDSAGANVLTF; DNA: TGTGCCACCAGCAGAGATTCGGCTGGGGCCAACGTCCTGACTTTC
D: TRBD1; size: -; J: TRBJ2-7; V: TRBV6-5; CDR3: CASGDAGQATYEQYF; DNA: TGTGCCAGCGGGGACGCGGGACAGGCAACCTACGAGCAGTACTTC
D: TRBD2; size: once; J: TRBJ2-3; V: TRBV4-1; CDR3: CASSQEKASGLTDTQYF; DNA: TGCGCCAGCAGCCAAGAGAAAGCTAGCGGGCTCACAGATACGCAGTATTTT
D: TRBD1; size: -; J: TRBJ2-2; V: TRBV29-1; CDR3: CSVRDRAPGELFF; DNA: TGCAGCGTTCGGGACAGGGCGCCCGGGGAGCTGTTTTTT
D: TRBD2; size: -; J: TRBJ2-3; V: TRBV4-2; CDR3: CASSQEGAGGPTQYF; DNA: TGTGCCAGCAGCCAAGAGGGAGCGGGGGGGCCTACGCAGTATTTT
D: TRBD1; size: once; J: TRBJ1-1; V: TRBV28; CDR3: CASSTNHRTGGAEAFF; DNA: TGTGCCAGCAGTACAAACCACCGGACAGGCGGAGCTGAAGCTTTCTTT
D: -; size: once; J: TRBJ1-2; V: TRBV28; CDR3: CASDNRDYLYGYTF; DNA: TGTGCCAGCGATAACAGGGATTATTTATATGGCTACACCTTC
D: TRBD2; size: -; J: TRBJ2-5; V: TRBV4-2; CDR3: CASSQGLAGGPKETQYF; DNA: TGTGCCAGCAGCCAAGGACTAGCGGGGGGACCAAAAGAGACCCAGTACTTC
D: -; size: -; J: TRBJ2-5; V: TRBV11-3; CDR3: CASSLGEQETQYF; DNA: TGTGCCAGCAGCTTAGGGGAGCAAGAGACCCAGTACTTC
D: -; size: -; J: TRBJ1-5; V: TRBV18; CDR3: CASSQREQQPQHF; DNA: TGTGCCAGCTCACAAAGGGAGCAACAGCCCCAGCATTTT
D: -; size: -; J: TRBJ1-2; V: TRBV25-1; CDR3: CASRGGLAGGYTF; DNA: TGTGCCAGCAGGGGGGGGTTGGCGGGTGGCTACACCTTC
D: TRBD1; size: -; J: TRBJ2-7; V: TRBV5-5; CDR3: CASSQSPGTGTYEQYF; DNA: TGTGCCAGCAGCCAAAGTCCCGGGACAGGAACCTACGAGCAGTACTTC
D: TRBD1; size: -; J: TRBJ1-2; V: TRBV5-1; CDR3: CASRRTGESRNTF; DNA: TGCGCCAGCAGGCGGACAGGGGAGAGTCGAAACACCTTC
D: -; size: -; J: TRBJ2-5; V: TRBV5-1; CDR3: CASSLDRGGETQYF; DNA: TGCGCCAGCAGCTTGGACAGGGGGGGAGAGACCCAGTACTTC
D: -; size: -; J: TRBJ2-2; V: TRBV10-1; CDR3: CASSTRTGIGELFF; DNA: TGCGCCAGCAGTACTCGCACAGGGATCGGGGAGCTGTTTTTT
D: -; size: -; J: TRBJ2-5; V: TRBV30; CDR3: CAWSQTRVQYF; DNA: TGTGCCTGGAGTCAGACCAGGGTCCAGTACTTC
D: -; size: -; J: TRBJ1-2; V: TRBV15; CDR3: CATSRERGNYGYTF; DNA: TGTGCCACCAGCAGAGAGCGGGGAAACTATGGCTACACCTTC